This is a list of T cell receptor beta chains from one sample in a study of metastatic and nonmetastatic thyroid tumors. TCRdb reprocessed the PCR reads using MiXCR. This table has roughly 89,000 clones, around an eighth appearing once. Sequenced sample: tumor tissue. All receptors derive from a female donor with papillary thyroid cancer or a benign thyroid nodule (not recorded which). Some clones in this sample may be carry-over from other donors' samples. CDR3s include the opening cysteine and the closing phenylalanine or tryptophan. Each record gives: J gene, V gene, clone size, D gene, CDR3 DNA, CDR3 protein. The D gene is left open where the match is weak. The size field is filled for only some rows; it gives once, few, many or a size class.

TRBJ2-7	TRBV12-3/TRBV12-4	many	TRBD2	TGTGCCAGCAGTACCGGGACTAGCGGCTCCTACGAGCAGTACTTC	CASSTGTSGSYEQYF
TRBJ1-1	TRBV30	once	TRBD1	TGTGCCTGCTTCAGGGGGCGGCCGAACACTGAAGCTTTCTTT	CACFRGRPNTEAFF
TRBJ1-1	TRBV19	many	TRBD1	TGTGCCAGTAGTATCCCCAGACAGGGCCACACTGAAGCTTTCTTT	CASSIPRQGHTEAFF
TRBJ2-5	TRBV7-2	many	NA	TGTGCCAGCAGCTTCGGGGGTCGAGAGACCCAGTACTTC	CASSFGGRETQYF
TRBJ2-2	TRBV12-3/TRBV12-4	many	NA	TGTGCCAGCAGTCTCCGGGACACGCACACCGGGGAGCTGTTTTTT	CASSLRDTHTGELFF
TRBJ2-7	TRBV28	many	NA	TGTGCCAGCAATAAAGGCCCTTCCGAGCAGTACTTC	CASNKGPSEQYF
TRBJ1-3	TRBV20-1	many	NA	TGCAGTGCTGACCCCAGTGGCTCTGGAAACACCATATATTTT	CSADPSGSGNTIYF
TRBJ2-7	TRBV20-1	many	TRBD2	TGCAGTGCTAGCTCTGGGACTAGCGGGAGGGGCTACGAGCAGTACTTC	CSASSGTSGRGYEQYF
TRBJ2-7	TRBV27	many	TRBD1	TGTGCCAGCAGTTTAGAGGGGGCCATTCACTACGAGCAGTACTTC	CASSLEGAIHYEQYF
TRBJ1-1	TRBV27	many	TRBD1	TGTGCCAGCAGTTTAAGACAGGGAGGAATGACTGAAGCTTTCTTT	CASSLRQGGMTEAFF
TRBJ2-1	TRBV7-2	many	TRBD1	TGTGCCAGCAGCCCATATCCGGGACAGGGGTATGAGCAGTTCTTC	CASSPYPGQGYEQFF
TRBJ2-3	TRBV12-3/TRBV12-4	few	NA	TGTGCCAGCAGTTTCTCTGAACGGTTATCTAATCAGCCCCAGTATTTT	CASSFSERLSNQPQYF
TRBJ2-2	TRBV5-1	many	TRBD2	TGCGCCAGCAGTGATGGACTAGCGGGAGTCAGCCGGGAGCTGTTTTTT	CASSDGLAGVSRELFF
TRBJ2-1	TRBV20-1	many	TRBD2	TGCAGTGCTAGAGATATAGCGGGAGGCCCAGGCAGGAAGCAGTTCTTC	CSARDIAGGPGRKQFF
TRBJ1-2	TRBV19	few	NA	TGTGCCAGTAGTATGACAGTCCCTACGGTTGGCTACACCTTC	CASSMTVPTVGYTF
TRBJ1-2	TRBV7-8	many	NA	TGTGCCAGCAGCTTGGGGGTGTTTAACTATGGCTACACCTTC	CASSLGVFNYGYTF
TRBJ2-2	TRBV24-1	many	NA	TGTGCCACCAGTGGCATCTCCCAGGGGTCCGGGGAGCTGTTTTTT	CATSGISQGSGELFF
TRBJ2-1	TRBV25-1	few	TRBD1	TGTGCCAGCGCCGAAGGGTGTGGACAGGGGGCGCGGGATGAGCAGTTCTTC	CASAEGCGQGARDEQFF
TRBJ2-2	TRBV7-9	many	NA	TGTGCCAGCAGCTTTTGGGGGGCCGGGGAGCTGTTTTTT	CASSFWGAGELFF
TRBJ2-1	TRBV7-6	many	NA	TGTGCCAGCAGCTTAGTGTCAGGGGGGAGGAATGAGCAGTTCTTC	CASSLVSGGRNEQFF
TRBJ2-3	TRBV20-1	many	TRBD2	TGCAGTGCTGAGGAGGGAGGGGGCACAGATACGCAGTATTTT	CSAEEGGGTDTQYF
TRBJ2-1	TRBV7-3	many	TRBD2	TGTGCCAGCAGCTTGGGACTAGCCTCCTACAATGAGCAGTTCTTC	CASSLGLASYNEQFF
TRBJ2-7	TRBV28	many	TRBD2	TGTGCCAGCAGTCTTCTGGGAGGGGCCTCTCCCTACGAGCAGTACTTC	CASSLLGGASPYEQYF
TRBJ2-1	TRBV7-3	many	TRBD2	TGTGCCAGCAGCCCGGGACTAGCGGTAAACAATGAGCAGTTCTTC	CASSPGLAVNNEQFF
TRBJ1-5	TRBV15	many	NA	TGTGCCACCAGCAGAGGTTTGAGGGGAGGAACTAGTCAGCCCCAGCATTTT	CATSRGLRGGTSQPQHF
TRBJ2-1	TRBV27	many	TRBD2	TGTGCCAGCAGTTTTACTAGCGGTGCCTACAATGAGCAGTTCTTC	CASSFTSGAYNEQFF
TRBJ2-1	TRBV27	few	TRBD1	TGTGCCAGCAGTTTACCGACAGGGGGAGCTGGATACAATGAGCAGTTCTTC	CASSLPTGGAGYNEQFF
TRBJ1-4	TRBV4-1	many	NA	TGCGCCAGCAGCCAAGGGCCAGCATCTAATGAAAAACTGTTTTTT	CASSQGPASNEKLFF
TRBJ2-3	TRBV11-2	NA	NA	TGTCCCAGCAGTCGAGGGCGGGACCCCCGAGGAGATACGCAGTATTTT	CPSSRGRDPRGDTQYF
TRBJ1-6	TRBV19	many	NA	TGTGCCAGTAGTCCTGGGGGCGGGTATAATTCACCCCTCCACTTT	CASSPGGGYNSPLHF
TRBJ1-1	TRBV20-1	many	NA	TGCAGTGCTTCTAGGACGGAGAACACTGAAGCTTTCTTT	CSASRTENTEAFF
TRBJ2-7	TRBV20-1	many	TRBD2	TGCAGTGCCAAAGGGACTAGCGGGGATATGCGATTGGAGCAGTACTTC	CSAKGTSGDMRLEQYF
TRBJ2-7	TRBV11-2	NA	NA	TGTGCCAGCAGCGATGAATGGAAATACGAGCAGTACTTC	CASSDEWKYEQYF
TRBJ2-1	TRBV24-1	many	NA	TGTGCCACCAGGGGGGGATCCTACAATGAGCAGTTCTTC	CATRGGSYNEQFF
TRBJ2-2	TRBV6-1	NA	TRBD2	TGTGCCAGCAGGCGTGGACTAGCTTCAAACACCGGGGAGCTGTTTTTT	CASRRGLASNTGELFF
TRBJ1-1	TRBV2	many	NA	TGTGCCAGCAGGCGTCGGGACACTGAAGCTTTCTTT	CASRRRDTEAFF
TRBJ2-3	TRBV10-1	many	TRBD2	TGCGCCAGCAGTATAGCGGGGGCCACAGATACGCAGTATTTT	CASSIAGATDTQYF
TRBJ2-7	TRBV27	NA	NA	TGTGCCAGCAGTCCAGTGACGGGAGCGACAGAGCAGTACTTC	CASSPVTGATEQYF
TRBJ2-5	TRBV20-1	many	NA	TGCAGTGCTGAGGAGGGGGGCCGGGAGACCCAGTACTTC	CSAEEGGRETQYF
TRBJ1-5	TRBV20-1	many	NA	TGCAGTGCTAAGCTTTGGGGCGTTAGCAATCAGCCCCAGCATTTT	CSAKLWGVSNQPQHF
TRBJ2-7	TRBV27	many	NA	TGTGCCAGCAATCTACAGGACCCTCCTCCTATTGGGGCCTACGAGCAGTACTTC	CASNLQDPPPIGAYEQYF
TRBJ2-7	TRBV11-2	NA	TRBD1	TGTGCCAGCAGCTTAGGGGGACAGGCTTACGATCAGTACTTC	CASSLGGQAYDQYF
TRBJ2-2	TRBV5-1	NA	TRBD2	TGCGCCAGCAGCACTGTGACTAGCGTCGCCGGGGAGCTGTTTTTT	CASSTVTSVAGELFF
TRBJ2-2	TRBV6-1	few	NA	TGTGCCAGCAGTGAAAGGGGCGAGAACACCGGGGAGCTGTTTTTT	CASSERGENTGELFF
TRBJ1-1	TRBV7-9	few	NA	TGTGCCAGCAGCTTATGGGGAGGTGACACTGAAGCTTTCTTT	CASSLWGGDTEAFF
TRBJ2-7	TRBV20-1	NA	NA	TGCAGTGCTAGAGCCCTCCGGGACTACGAGCAGTACTTC	CSARALRDYEQYF
TRBJ2-1	TRBV6-1	many	NA	TGTGCCAGCAGGAGGGAGCCCTACAATGAGCAGTTCTTC	CASRREPYNEQFF
TRBJ1-5	TRBV4-1	many	NA	TGCGCCAGCAGCCACAGGACTTTGACCCAGCCCCAGCATTTT	CASSHRTLTQPQHF
TRBJ2-1	TRBV20-1	many	TRBD2	TGCAGTGCTACCACCGGGAGGTCCACTTACAATGAGCAGTTCTTC	CSATTGRSTYNEQFF
TRBJ2-5	TRBV20-1	once	TRBD2	TGCAGCTCTGGTGCGGGAGGGCCTTTGGAGACCCAGTACTTC	CSSGAGGPLETQYF
TRBJ1-1	TRBV6-6	many	NA	TGTGCCAGCAGTTATTCGGTATTTAACACTGAAGCTTTCTTT	CASSYSVFNTEAFF
TRBJ2-6	TRBV28	many	NA	TGTGCCAGCAGCGATTCTGGGGCCAACGTCCTGACTTTC	CASSDSGANVLTF
TRBJ2-3	TRBV24-1	many	TRBD1	TGTGCCACCAGTGACCCTCCCGGGACAGGGGCGACAGATACGCAGTATTTT	CATSDPPGTGATDTQYF
TRBJ2-7	TRBV11-2	NA	NA	TGTGCCAGCAGCTTAGTCGGGACGCAAGCCTCCTACGAGCAGTACTTC	CASSLVGTQASYEQYF
TRBJ2-7	TRBV5-1	many	NA	TGCGCCAGCAGCTTGGAGGACGGCTACGAGCAGTACTTC	CASSLEDGYEQYF